This entry describes one TCR beta chain. Primers: 60 Vbeta forward and 13 Jbeta reverse. TCRdb keeps only in-frame clones here, not all; method: immunoSEQ multiplex PCR. The sample has some 150,000 clones; roughly 80% are singletons. The germline V gene encodes CDR1 SGHAT and CDR2 FQNNGV. Trimming pared 5 bases from V and 4 bases from J, leaving 16 bases between. CDR3 length: 15 residues. The data were obtained in a study of cytomegalovirus exposure and HLA in healthy donors. This sequence joins TRBV11-2 and TRBJ2-3; possibly TRBD2 for D (7 bases). The sample was PBMCs. The clonotype originates from a man aged 40-49 years in good health and CMV-seronegative. CDR3 region: CASSPEGGPADTQYF. The CDR3 bases are TGTGCCAGCAGCCCCGAGGGGGGGCCCGCAGATACGCAGTATTTT.